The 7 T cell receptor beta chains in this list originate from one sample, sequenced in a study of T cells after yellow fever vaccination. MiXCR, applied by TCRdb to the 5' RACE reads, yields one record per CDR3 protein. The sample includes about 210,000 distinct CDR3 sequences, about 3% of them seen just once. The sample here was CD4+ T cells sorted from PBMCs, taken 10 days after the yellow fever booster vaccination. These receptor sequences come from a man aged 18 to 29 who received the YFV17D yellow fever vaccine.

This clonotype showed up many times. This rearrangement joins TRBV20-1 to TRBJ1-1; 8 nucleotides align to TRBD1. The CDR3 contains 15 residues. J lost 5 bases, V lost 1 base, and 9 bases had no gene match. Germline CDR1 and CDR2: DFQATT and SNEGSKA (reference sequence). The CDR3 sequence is CSARAGTGGKTEAFF. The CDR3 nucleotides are TGCAGTGCTAGAGCCGGGACAGGAGGGAAGACTGAAGCTTTCTTT.

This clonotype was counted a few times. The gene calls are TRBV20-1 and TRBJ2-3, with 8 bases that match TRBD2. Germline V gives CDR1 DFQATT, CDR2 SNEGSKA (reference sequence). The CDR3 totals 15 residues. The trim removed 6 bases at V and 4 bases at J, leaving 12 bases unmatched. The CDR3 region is CSATSVQRGPDTQYF. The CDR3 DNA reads TGCAGTGCGACAAGCGTCCAGCGGGGGCCAGATACGCAGTATTTT.

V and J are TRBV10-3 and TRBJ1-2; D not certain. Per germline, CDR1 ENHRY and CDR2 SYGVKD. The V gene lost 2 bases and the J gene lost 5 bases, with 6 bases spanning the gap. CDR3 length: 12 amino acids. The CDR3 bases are TGTGCCATCAGTGAGAGGGAGTATGGCTACACCTTC. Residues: CAISEREYGYTF.

The CDR3 sequence is CSARDLSGTSGGAYQFF. The CDR3 bases are TGCAGTGCTAGAGATCTCTCCGGGACTAGCGGGGGGGCCTACCAGTTCTTC. This chain joins TRBV20-1 and TRBJ2-1; 16 nucleotides agree with TRBD2. Germline-derived CDR1 and CDR2 are DFQATT and SNEGSKA (reference sequence). The CDR3 covers 17 residues. Unmatched junction bases numbered 12, after V lost 0 bases and J lost 13 bases.

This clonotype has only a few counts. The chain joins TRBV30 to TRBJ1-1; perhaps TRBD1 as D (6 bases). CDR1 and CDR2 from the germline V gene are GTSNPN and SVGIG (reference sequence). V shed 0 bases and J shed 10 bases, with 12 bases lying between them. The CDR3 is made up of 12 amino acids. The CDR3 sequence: CAWSVPGGRAFF. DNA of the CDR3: TGTGCCTGGAGTGTGCCGGGGGGCCGAGCTTTCTTT.

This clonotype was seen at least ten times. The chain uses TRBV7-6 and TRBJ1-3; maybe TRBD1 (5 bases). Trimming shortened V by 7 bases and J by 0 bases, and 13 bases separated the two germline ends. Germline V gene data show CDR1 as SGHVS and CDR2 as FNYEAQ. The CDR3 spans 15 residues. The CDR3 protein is CASTRQPSSGNTIYF. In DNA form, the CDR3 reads TGTGCCAGCACCAGACAGCCTAGCTCTGGAAACACCATATATTTT.

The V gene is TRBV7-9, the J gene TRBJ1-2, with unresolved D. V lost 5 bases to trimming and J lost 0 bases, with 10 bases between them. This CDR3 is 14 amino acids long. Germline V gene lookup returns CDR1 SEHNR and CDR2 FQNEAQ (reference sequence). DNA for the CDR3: TGTGCCAGCAGCATGCAAGGGACTAACTATGGCTACACCTTC. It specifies CASSMQGTNYGYTF.